This T cell receptor beta chain was captured by sequencing in a study of T cell responses to AZD1222 COVID-19 vaccine. Regarding the study as a whole: Baseline testing showed seropositivity in only a handful of AZD1222 recipients.

The CDR3 loop spans 16 amino acids. Germline values: CDR1 SGHAT, CDR2 FQNNGV. Trimming took 5 bases from V and 0 from J; bases not matched to a gene: 9. Sequencing was performed with immunoSEQ multiplex PCR; in TCRdb, only in-frame clones are kept and a portion is missing. The sample shows 150,000 or so clones, and under 2.5% sits with its ten largest clones. To note about this clone: Its specificity is not known.

The chain is built from TRBV11-2 and TRBJ1-1; TRBD1 agrees at 7 bases. The receptor was derived from an adult in good health. Sequencing was done on a sample of peripheral blood. CDR3 loop: CASSPGGGRMNTEAFF. In nucleotides, the CDR3 is TGTGCCAGCAGCCCAGGGGGGGGCAGGATGAACACTGAAGCTTTCTTT.